This TCR beta chain was captured by sequencing in a study of spatial heterogeneity in lung cancer. By share of the sample, this clonotype is medium-sized. TCRdb processed the 5' RACE reads anew with MiXCR; each CDR3 protein has one entry. The top ten hold roughly two fifths of the sample, which has about 45,000 distinct CDR3 sequences, around 6.8% seen once. Time point: sample taken at primary tumor resection. The study sequenced unsorted whole RNA from tumor, nontumor lung or frozen PBMC. Germline trimming cut 8 bases from V and 6 bases from J; bases unmatched to any gene: 13. This CDR3 spans 15 amino acids. Germline loops: CDR1 MNHNS, CDR2 SASEGT.

The TCR comes from a female donor with early-stage non-small cell lung cancer. This material consisted of PBMCs, taken at surgery. V gene TRBV6-1 combines with J gene TRBJ2-7; 10 positions agree with TRBD1. CDR3 residues: CASSPRGDRGSEQYF. For the CDR3, the DNA is TGTGCCAGCTCCCCAAGGGGGGACAGGGGTTCCGAGCAGTACTTC.